The 15 T cell receptor beta chains in this list originate from one sample, sequenced in a study of shared clonotypes between healthy human individuals. CD45RO-negative cells were positively selected for CCR7, leaving out terminally differentiated effector memory CD45RA+ cells. TCRdb keeps only in-frame clones here, not all; method: immunoSEQ multiplex PCR. The sample has about 2.1 million clones, about 93% seen once. What was sequenced was naive CD8+ T cells from PBMCs. Receptors were obtained from a man aged 18 to 29 in good health. Some clones in this sample may be carry-over from other donors' samples.

This chain connects TRBV6-4 to TRBJ2-1; 12 nucleotides line up with TRBD2. V was pared by 6 bases and J by 8 bases, with 8 bases of the junction left unmatched. Germline CDR1 and CDR2: MRHNA and SNTAGT. The CDR3 is 15 residues long. The CDR3 protein is CASSELAGGPYEQFF. The CDR3, as DNA: TGTGCCAGCAGCGAGCTAGCGGGAGGGCCCTATGAGCAGTTCTTC.

The CDR3 reads CASSVGRGNSYEQYF. As DNA, the CDR3 is TGTGCCAGCAGCGTAGGGAGGGGAAACTCCTACGAGCAGTACTTC. The chain is built from TRBV9 and TRBJ2-7, with D maybe TRBD2 (6 bases). The V end lost 0 bases, the J end lost 0 bases, and 10 bases lay between the germline ends. The CDR3 sequence is 15 residues long. The germline V gene encodes CDR1 SGDLS and CDR2 YYNGEE.

The chain combines TRBV11-2 with TRBJ1-2; D gene uncertain. The CDR3 extends over 16 amino acids. Germline-derived CDR1 and CDR2 are SGHAT and FQNNGV. V was pared by 2 bases and J by 5 bases, with 18 bases between. This chain's CDR3 is CASSLLGSPSRYGYTF. As DNA, the CDR3 is TGTGCCAGCAGCTTATTGGGCAGCCCCTCGCGGTATGGCTACACCTTC.

CDR3 residues: CASSHSTVGVSNEQFF. CDR3 coding DNA: TGCGCCAGCAGCCACAGCACGGTGGGGGTAAGCAATGAGCAGTTCTTC. V and J are TRBV4-3 and TRBJ2-1, with D perhaps assigned TRBD1 or TRBD2 (5 bases each). V was trimmed by 3 bases and J by 6 bases, leaving 18 bases between them. This CDR3 has 16 amino acids. Germline CDR1 is LGHNA and CDR2 is YSLEER.

V and J are TRBV4-1 and TRBJ2-5, with TRBD1 as a possible D gene (5 bases). V was clipped by 3 bases and J by 4 bases, with 6 bases between them. The CDR3 contains 12 residues. From germline, CDR1 is MGHRA and CDR2 YSYEKL. The DNA of the CDR3 is TGCGCCAGCAGCCAGCAGGGAGAGACCCAGTACTTC. Translated: CASSQQGETQYF.

This chain links TRBV18 with TRBJ1-2; D possibly corresponds to TRBD1 (5 bases). Trimming took 2 bases from V and 5 from J, leaving 15 bases between them. The length of the CDR3 is 15 residues. Germline V gene sequence: CDR1 KGHSH, CDR2 LQKENI. The DNA of the CDR3 is TGTGCCAGCTCACCAGATAGGGGCGAACAATATGGCTACACCTTC. The encoded protein is CASSPDRGEQYGYTF.

The V gene is TRBV28, the J gene TRBJ2-1; 11 positions agree with TRBD2. Trimming removed 5 bases from V and 7 bases from J; junction bases left unmatched: 7. In germline, CDR1 is MDHEN, CDR2 SYDVKM. The CDR3 length is 15 residues. In DNA form, the CDR3 reads TGTGCCAGCAGTCTCACTAGCGGGAGTGGGAATGAGCAGTTCTTC. This encodes CASSLTSGSGNEQFF.

The chain joins TRBV19 to TRBJ1-1; tentatively, D is TRBD1 (6 bases). CDR1 LNHDA and CDR2 SQIVND come from the germline V gene (reference sequence). The CDR3 length is 14 residues. V was shortened by 10 bases and J by 5 bases, with 20 bases between the two germline ends. The CDR3 region is CATTPTGPSTEAFF. The CDR3 DNA follows: TGTGCCACCACCCCGACAGGTCCCAGTACTGAAGCTTTCTTT.

In regard to this clone: The sample holds other DNA sequences that translate to the same CDR3. The rearrangement uses TRBV19 and TRBJ2-7; tentatively, D is TRBD1 (5 bases). This CDR3 spans 14 amino acids. Germline-derived CDR1 and CDR2 are LNHDA and SQIVND (reference sequence). Deletions cut 3 bases from V and 2 bases from J, with 11 bases between. Written as DNA, the CDR3 is TGTGCCAGTAGTATCGGGTCAGGGCCCTACGAGCAGTACTTC. Its protein product is CASSIGSGPYEQYF. Looking up the rest from reference TRBV19 and TRBJ2-7 gives the full variable domain: DGGITQSPKYLFRKEGQNVTLSCEQNLNHDAMYWYRQDPGQGLRLIYYSQIVNDFQKGDIAEGYSVSREKKESFPLTVTSAQKNPTAFYLCASSIGSGPYEQYFGPGTRLTVT.

The V gene is TRBV7-9, the J gene TRBJ2-3; maybe TRBD2 (6 bases). This CDR3 has 16 residues. Germline V gene sequence: CDR1 SEHNR, CDR2 FQNEAQ (reference sequence). The ends were cut back, 4 bases at V and 0 bases at J, with 14 bases in the middle. CDR3 DNA sequence: TGTGCCAGCAGCTCTAGCGCCGAGAGAAGCACAGATACGCAGTATTTT. Amino acids: CASSSSAERSTDTQYF.

This sequence joins TRBV5-1 and TRBJ1-2; D is possibly TRBD1 (6 bases). Germline loops: CDR1 SGHRS, CDR2 YFSETQ. Trimming took off 3 bases at V and 0 bases at J, with 9 bases between the two ends. The CDR3 runs to 14 residues. The CDR3 spells CASSSTGANYGYTF. CDR3 DNA sequence: TGCGCCAGCAGCTCGACAGGAGCTAACTATGGCTACACCTTC.

The chain is built from TRBV27 and TRBJ1-5; D not resolved. Per germline, CDR1 MNHEY and CDR2 SMNVEV (reference sequence). With 1 base removed from V and 3 bases from J, the gap between germline ends came to 10 bases. CDR3 size: 15 residues. CDR3 in DNA: TGTGCCAGCAGTTTATTTGCCCCCATCAATCAGCCCCAGCATTTT. Protein: CASSLFAPINQPQHF.

J is TRBJ1-4 and V is TRBV4-1, with D tentatively TRBD1 (5 bases). V was shortened by 0 bases and J by 10 bases, with 15 bases between the two germline ends. The CDR3 extends over 15 amino acids. Germline V gives CDR1 MGHRA, CDR2 YSYEKL. The CDR3 DNA reads TGCGCCAGCAGCCAAGATGGGGCAGGAAATCGAAAACTGTTTTTT. This translates into CASSQDGAGNRKLFF.

V gene TRBV7-9 combines with J gene TRBJ2-7, with 11 bases that match TRBD2. Trimming took 11 bases from V and 6 from J; bases not matched to a gene: 12. Germline loops: CDR1 SEHNR, CDR2 FQNEAQ (reference sequence). The CDR3 totals 14 residues. The CDR3 DNA reads TGTGCCGGGGTCCCTACTAGCGGGAGTACCGAGCAGTACTTC. Amino acids: CAGVPTSGSTEQYF.

The chain uses TRBV28 and TRBJ1-1, with unresolved D. The germline V and J ends were trimmed by 4 bases and 0 bases, with 15 bases remaining between them. Germline V gene sequence: CDR1 MDHEN, CDR2 SYDVKM. This CDR3 has 16 residues. The CDR3 loop reads CASSSRGEQMNTEAFF. In nucleotides, the CDR3 is TGTGCCAGCAGTTCCCGCGGCGAGCAGATGAACACTGAAGCTTTCTTT.